These 22 T cell receptor beta chains were sequenced from one sample in a study of regulatory T cells in long-lasting Graves disease (TCRdb year 2021). Explained via the paper, the time point label denotes: newly diagnosed GD, antithyroid drugs for less than 3 months. RNA was extracted from PBMCs in TRIzol for both TCR sequencing and RNA sequencing. Library method: multiplex PCR. Sequencer: Illumina HiSeq 4000. CDR3 regions were amplified by Arm-PCR with iRepertoire HTBI primers to construct TCR beta libraries. TCRdb reprocessed the public reads (quality trimming at Q25 with fastp, clone calling with MiXCR) and kept in-frame beta chains. Identical CDR3 proteins give one entry, which carries the most common genes and DNA. Counted in this sample were 320,000 or so distinct CDR3 sequences; over 15% of them appeared once. About 39% of the sample rests with the top ten. The sequenced sample was peripheral blood mononuclear cells (PBMCs), obtained at new diagnosis, from a patient treated with antithyroid drugs. These receptors all stem from a female donor with Graves disease.

The sample holds a few counts of this clonotype. The chain joins TRBV5-6 to TRBJ1-2, with D hard to call. The CDR3 runs to 18 residues. V dropped 4 bases and J dropped 2 bases, with 24 bases sitting between them. Per germline, CDR1 SGHDT and CDR2 YYEEEE. The CDR3 loop is CASSLDDSARAKNYGYTF. In nucleotides, the CDR3 is TGTGCCAGCAGCCTGGACGACTCGGCGAGGGCGAAAAACTATGGCTACACCTTC.

This clonotype was detected many times. The rearrangement uses TRBV2 and TRBJ2-1; no reliable D call. V was trimmed by 6 bases and J by 4 bases, leaving 10 bases between them. CDR3 size: 13 residues. The V gene's germline CDR1 is SNHLY and CDR2 FYNNEI. CDR3 in DNA: TGTGCCAGCAGCGCGACGGGTTACAATGAGCAGTTCTTC. This sequence encodes CASSATGYNEQFF.

The chain uses TRBV28 and TRBJ2-7, with a tentative D call TRBD1 (6 bases). Germline V gene lookup returns CDR1 MDHEN and CDR2 SYDVKM. The CDR3 extends over 16 amino acids. Trimming stripped 6 bases from V and 4 bases from J, with 22 bases between. The CDR3 nucleotides read TGTGCCAGCAGCTTGGTTGGGGGCGGACCCTCTTACGAGCAGTACTTC. It translates to CASSLVGGGPSYEQYF.

This clonotype was counted at least ten times. The chain links TRBV12-3 or TRBV12-4 to TRBJ1-1; D uncertain. The ends were cut back, 5 bases at V and 0 bases at J, with 7 bases in the middle. This CDR3 is built from 13 residues. The CDR3 bases are TGTGCCAGCAGTCAACCGATGAACACTGAAGCTTTCTTT. This sequence encodes CASSQPMNTEAFF.

This clonotype was counted ten times or more. Its ends do not fully match the called genes, so a read error is possible. The V and J genes are TRBV5-1 and TRBJ1-3, with D maybe TRBD1 (6 bases). CDR1 is SGHRS, CDR2 YFSETQ, per germline. This CDR3 contains 14 residues. The CDR3 loop is CASSEQGAGNTIYF. The CDR3 nucleotides are TGTGCCAGCAGTGAACAGGGTGCTGGAAACACCATATATTTT.

Details on this clonotype: This likely stems from a read error, as it lies one base from a far larger clone. V and J are TRBV28 and TRBJ2-7; TRBD2 agrees at 10 bases. Per the germline V gene, CDR1 is MDHEN and CDR2 is SYDVKM. CDR3 length equals 16 residues. CDR3 in amino acids: CASSNEKAGGTYEQCF. The CDR3 DNA reads as TGTGCCAGCAGTAACGAAAAAGCGGGGGGGACCTACGAGCAGTGCTTC.

CDR3 DNA sequence: TGTGCCAGCACCCAGAGAGGGGGGTTCAGCTCCTATAATTCACCCCTCCACTTT. Translation gives CASTQRGGFSSYNSPLHF. V and J are TRBV2 and TRBJ1-6, with D possibly matching TRBD1 (6 bases). Germline V gene lookup returns CDR1 SNHLY and CDR2 FYNNEI. V was cut by 7 bases and J by 0 bases, with 19 bases left in between. This CDR3 is 18 amino acids long.

This clonotype was detected only a few times. The chain recombines TRBV24-1 with TRBJ2-2; no reliable D call. Germline V lookup: CDR1 KGHDR, CDR2 SFDVKD. V lost 9 bases, J lost 8 bases, and 9 bases lay in between. This CDR3 has 11 residues. Written as DNA, the CDR3 is TGTGCCACCCTCGGAGCGGGGGAGCTGTTTTTT. This sequence encodes CATLGAGELFF.

The table lists this clonotype with many counts. This rearrangement joins TRBV28 to TRBJ1-2, with 7 bases matching TRBD1. The germline V gene has CDR1 MDHEN and CDR2 SYDVKM. J lost 4 bases, V lost 5 bases, and 13 bases had no gene match. This CDR3 comprises 16 residues. CDR3 sequence reads: CASSPLGQVRLYGYTF. The CDR3 nucleotides are TGTGCCAGCAGTCCCCTCGGACAGGTTAGGCTCTATGGCTACACCTTC.

The sample holds one count of this clonotype. J is TRBJ1-4 and V is TRBV2; D is perhaps TRBD1 (6 bases). Germline V CDR1 and CDR2: SNHLY, FYNNEI. Trimming shortened V by 3 bases and J by 8 bases, and 19 bases separated the two germline ends. The CDR3 is 16 amino acids. CDR3 sequence reads: CASSDGGGGKEEKLFF. CDR3 sequence (DNA): TGTGCCAGCAGTGACGGAGGAGGGGGAAAAGAGGAAAAACTGTTTTTT.

The rearrangement joins TRBV27 to TRBJ2-4; 8 bases align to TRBD1. Germline CDR1 MNHEY, CDR2 SMNVEV (reference sequence). The ends lost 5 bases at V and 3 bases at J; junction bases unmatched: 9. This CDR3 comprises 16 residues. The CDR3 loop is CASSGGRGLVKNIQYF. The CDR3 DNA follows: TGTGCCAGCAGTGGGGGCAGGGGGCTAGTCAAAAACATTCAGTACTTC.

The sample holds many counts of this clonotype. The chain joins TRBV5-1 to TRBJ1-3; no definite D call. Per the germline V gene, CDR1 is SGHRS and CDR2 is YFSETQ. The V end was cut by 4 bases, the J end by 0 bases, with 11 bases between. CDR3 length: 15 residues. The CDR3 protein is CASSTFDGSGNTIYF. The CDR3 nucleotides read TGCGCCAGCAGCACTTTCGACGGCTCTGGAAACACCATATATTTT.

This clonotype showed up just a few times. The chain couples TRBV19 to TRBJ2-6; unclear D gene. V dropped 5 bases and J dropped 2 bases, with 13 bases sitting between them. The CDR3 has 16 residues. CDR1 and CDR2 (germline): LNHDA, SQIVND (reference sequence). As DNA, the CDR3 is TGTGCCAGTAGTTCAGGATCAGGCGCTGGGGCCAACGTCCTGACTTTC. Protein product: CASSSGSGAGANVLTF.

This clonotype has only a few counts. This chain joins TRBV9 and TRBJ2-1, with TRBD2 matching 9 bases. V dropped 0 bases and J dropped 9; count of bases not matched to a gene: 7. The CDR3 extends over 15 amino acids. The germline CDR1 and CDR2 sequences are SGDLS and YYNGEE. The CDR3 DNA reads TGTGCCAGCAGCGTAGAGTCTCTAGCGGGAAGTGAGCAGTTCTTC. Translated: CASSVESLAGSEQFF.

At least ten counts were recorded for this clonotype. Here the CDR3 DNA reads TGTGCCAGCAGCGTAGGAGGGCGGAAGTACAATGAGCAGTTCTTC. This translates into CASSVGGRKYNEQFF. The chain recombines TRBV9 with TRBJ2-1; a possible D gene is TRBD2 (5 bases). Germline CDR1 is SGDLS and CDR2 is YYNGEE. The V end lost 0 bases, the J end lost 4 bases, and 11 bases lay between the germline ends. The CDR3 is 15 amino acids.

This clonotype was observed a handful of times. This sequence joins TRBV11-2 and TRBJ2-2; 8 positions agree with TRBD1. This CDR3 region has 17 residues. CDR1 and CDR2 from the germline V gene are SGHAT and FQNNGV. The V gene end was trimmed by 11 bases and the J gene end by 2 bases; junction bases not matched to a gene: 16. The CDR3 protein is CAVPKAAGQVNTGELFF. As DNA, the CDR3 is TGTGCCGTCCCAAAGGCTGCGGGACAGGTCAACACCGGGGAGCTGTTTTTT.

This clonotype was recorded a few times. This sequence joins TRBV11-1 and TRBJ2-7; no definite D call. The length of the CDR3 is 13 residues. V lost 1 base, J lost 3 bases, and 7 bases lay in between. From germline, CDR1 is SGHAT and CDR2 FQDESV (reference sequence). The CDR3 sequence: CASSLGMGYEQYF. The CDR3 DNA reads as TGTGCCAGCAGCTTAGGTATGGGCTACGAGCAGTACTTC.

CDR3 DNA sequence: TGTGCCAGCAGTTACTCAGCCCTCACAGATACGCAGTATTTT. Residues: CASSYSALTDTQYF. This sequence joins TRBV6-2 or TRBV6-3 and TRBJ2-3; D call uncertain. This CDR3 contains 14 residues. Germline lookup yields CDR1 MNHEY and CDR2 SVGEGT. V lost 0 bases and J lost 2, with 6 bases in between.

This clonotype was picked up many times. This chain's CDR3 is CSGRSRPPNTEAFF. The CDR3 DNA reads as TGCAGTGGGCGGTCTAGACCGCCGAACACTGAAGCTTTCTTT. The rearrangement joins TRBV20-1 to TRBJ1-1, with unresolved D. The CDR3 runs 14 residues. V shed 7 bases and J shed 1 base, with 16 bases lying between them. The germline CDR1 and CDR2 sequences are DFQATT and SNEGSKA (reference sequence).

The table lists this clonotype with many counts. J is TRBJ2-3 and V is TRBV13, with TRBD2 matching over 10 bases. Germline loops: CDR1 PRHDT, CDR2 FYEKMQ (reference sequence). The CDR3 runs 16 residues. After removal of 6 bases from V and 6 bases from J, the junction contained 12 bases not matched to a gene. Written as DNA, the CDR3 is TGTGCCAGCAGAGCCGTAGCGGGAGGCCGTATGGATACGCAGTATTTT. Translation gives CASRAVAGGRMDTQYF.

This chain uses TRBV19 with TRBJ2-5; the D gene is possibly TRBD2 (6 bases). There are 14 residues in the CDR3. V lost 3 bases and J lost 5, with 13 bases in between. Germline CDR1 LNHDA, CDR2 SQIVND (reference sequence). The CDR3 DNA is TGTGCCAGTAGTATCGGCGGGAAGAGTGAGACCCAGTACTTC. Translation: CASSIGGKSETQYF.

This clonotype was counted between two and nine times. The V call is TRBV30, the J call TRBJ1-6, with D unclear. V lost 4 bases and J lost 3, with 13 bases in between. The CDR3 covers 15 residues. Germline values: CDR1 GTSNPN, CDR2 SVGIG (reference sequence). The CDR3 spells CAWTMGYSYNSPLHF. Written as DNA, the CDR3 is TGTGCCTGGACCATGGGGTACAGCTATAATTCACCCCTCCACTTT.